This entry lists 12 T cell receptor beta chains sequenced from one sample in a study of CD8+CD57+ T cells in acquired aplastic anemia. CDR3 and TCR beta VDJ profiling relied on genomic DNA as the template. Via MiXCR, TCRdb re-called the reads, giving one row per CDR3 protein. Seen here are about 160,000 distinct CDR3 sequences, roughly half observed once, and the top ten hold 3.2%. It was patients with CD8+CD57+ cell expansion by flow cytometry who were chosen for sequencing. The sample comprised sorted CD4+, CD8+, or CD8+CD57+ T cells (not recorded which) from PBMCs. The source of these receptors is a human donor with aplastic anemia.

This clonotype was seen just once. This rearrangement joins TRBV7-1 to TRBJ1-1; a possible D gene is TRBD1 (5 bases). TRBV7-1 is an ORF, and what it does is uncertain. This CDR3 is 14 amino acids long. V shed 5 bases and J shed 1 base, with 11 bases lying between them. CDR3 sequence (DNA): TGTGCCAGCAGCGTGACAGTGGGGAACACTGAAGCTTTCTTT. Its protein product is CASSVTVGNTEAFF.

This clonotype has just a few counts. The chain carries TRBV30 and TRBJ1-1; D uncertain. Germline V gives CDR1 GTSNPN, CDR2 SVGIG (reference sequence). The CDR3 runs 13 residues. V was cut by 0 bases and J by 1 base, with 6 bases left in between. CDR3 sequence reads: CAWSVKSNTEAFF. DNA of the CDR3: TGTGCCTGGAGTGTAAAGTCGAACACTGAAGCTTTCTTT.

This clonotype was counted many times. The J gene is TRBJ2-5, the V gene TRBV20-1; TRBD2 aligns across 14 bases. Germline V gene data show CDR1 as DFQATT and CDR2 as SNEGSKA (reference sequence). There are 15 residues in the CDR3. Trimming removed 5 bases from V and 5 bases from J; junction bases left unmatched: 7. CDR3 nucleotides: TGCAGTGCTCCCGGACTAGCGGGAGGTGGGGAGACCCAGTACTTC. Translation gives CSAPGLAGGGETQYF.

In this sample, this clonotype turned up a few times. At one end the junction does not follow the germline gene, possibly because of a read error. This sequence joins TRBV5-5 and TRBJ1-1, with unresolved D. Germline lookup yields CDR1 SGHKS and CDR2 YYEKEE (reference sequence). This CDR3 is built from 14 residues. The CDR3 reads CASSLVGGSVEAVF. The DNA for the CDR3 is TGTGCCAGCAGCTTGGTTGGAGGATCGGTTGAAGCTGTCTTT.

This clonotype was recorded many times. The chain uses TRBV11-2 and TRBJ2-1, with 13 bases lining up with TRBD2. The V gene end was trimmed by 3 bases and the J gene end by 10 bases; junction bases not matched to a gene: 6. The germline CDR1 and CDR2 sequences are SGHAT and FQNNGV. The CDR3 extends over 15 amino acids. The CDR3 DNA follows: TGTGCCAGCAGCTTCACTAGCGGGGGGGCGTGGGAGCAGTTCTTC. Its protein is CASSFTSGGAWEQFF.

The table lists this clonotype with many counts. The V and J genes are TRBV5-6 and TRBJ1-1, with no clear D. The V and J ends lost 3 bases and 5 bases respectively, with 17 bases between them. CDR1 and CDR2 from the germline V gene are SGHDT and YYEEEE. The CDR3 is made up of 15 amino acids. The CDR3 here is CASSWVTNSWTEAFF. Written as DNA, the CDR3 is TGTGCCAGCAGCTGGGTCACTAACAGTTGGACTGAAGCTTTCTTT.

This clonotype appeared many times. The chain employs TRBV7-9 and TRBJ2-6; weak D call: TRBD1 (6 bases). This CDR3 has 13 amino acids. The ends were cut back, 8 bases at V and 9 bases at J, with 14 bases in the middle. Germline V gives CDR1 SEHNR, CDR2 FQNEAQ (reference sequence). The CDR3 loop is CASQRGSFNVLTF. As DNA, the CDR3 is TGTGCCAGCCAAAGGGGGTCCTTCAACGTCCTGACTTTC.

V gene TRBV2 combines with J gene TRBJ1-1, with 7 bases lining up with TRBD1. Germline V gene sequence: CDR1 SNHLY, CDR2 FYNNEI. Trimming took 4 bases from V and 7 from J; bases not matched to a gene: 6. CDR3 length: 13 residues. CDR3 residues: CASSGDRNLEAFF. CDR3 nucleotides: TGTGCCAGCAGTGGGGACAGAAACCTTGAAGCTTTCTTT.

The chain carries TRBV6-2 or TRBV6-3 and TRBJ2-7, with 7 bases lining up with TRBD2. The CDR3 is 14 amino acids. Germline trimming cut 8 bases from V and 5 bases from J; bases unmatched to any gene: 12. CDR1 is MNHEY, CDR2 SVGEGT, per germline. The CDR3 here is CASVPELAFDEQYF. CDR3 sequence (DNA): TGTGCCAGCGTACCGGAACTAGCGTTCGACGAGCAGTACTTC.

Points on this clonotype: A clone one base away is much larger, so this may be a read error. This chain joins TRBV11-2 and TRBJ2-1; 11 bases map to TRBD2. This CDR3 spans 17 amino acids. Germline CDR1 reads SGHAT; CDR2 reads FQNNGV. The CDR3 protein is CVSSSSGPSGGYNEQFF. The CDR3 region has the DNA TGTGTCAGCAGCTCCTCAGGTCCTAGCGGGGGGTACAATGAGCAGTTCTTC. The full variable domain, with the rest looked up from reference TRBV11-2 and TRBJ2-1, is EAGVAQSPRYKIIEKRQSVAFWCNPISGHATLYWYQQILGQGPKLLIQFQNNGVVDDSQLPKDRFSAERLKGVDSTLKIQPAKLEDSAVYLCVSSSSGPSGGYNEQFFGPGTRLTVL.

This clonotype was seen a single time. The chain recombines TRBV7-8 with TRBJ2-7; TRBD2 matches 8 bases. This CDR3 spans 14 amino acids. V shed 1 base and J 3 bases; nucleotides not matched to a gene: 2. CDR1 and CDR2 (germline): SGHVS, FQNEAQ. The CDR3, as DNA: TGTGCCAGCAGCTTAGGGCGGGAGGTCTACGAGCAGTACTTC. Residues: CASSLGREVYEQYF.

This clonotype was detected a few times. A much larger clone lies one base from this, so it may be a read error. V usage is TRBV12-3 or TRBV12-4 and J usage is TRBJ2-7; D is possibly TRBD1 or TRBD2 (6 bases each). Trimming cost V 6 bases and J 2 bases, with 11 bases left between them. The CDR3 spans 13 residues. CDR3 amino acids: CASRKGGTYEQYV. Here the CDR3 DNA reads TGTGCCAGCAGAAAAGGGGGGACCTACGAGCAGTACGTC.